This TCR beta chain was identified in a study of T-cell memory formation after mild COVID-19. This clonotype was recorded many times. Antigen unknown. Study results and caveats: Clones shrinking between day 15 and 85 showed a balanced CD4/CD8 split, and those that grew later tilted toward CD4+. Pre-infection memory contained some responding clones, which suggested that cross-reactive memory had joined. CD4+ contracting clones were mainly CM and EM; CD8+ ones, EMRA.

Germline loops: CDR1 SGHRS, CDR2 YFSETQ. The CDR3 loop spans 18 amino acids. Trimming stripped 1 base from V and 0 bases from J, with 14 bases between. TCRdb ran MiXCR on the 5' RACE reads and lists one entry per CDR3 protein. There are approximately 99,000 distinct CDR3 sequences in the sample; over 15% occur only once, and around 5.5% lies in the top ten. Sequencing input: PBMCs or a T cell subset sorted from them (not recorded which). The chain is built from TRBV5-1 and TRBJ2-6; D is possibly TRBD1 (6 bases). The clonotype originates from a man aged 18 to 30 who had mild COVID-19 (a few samples of this study predate the infection). Cell type and time point are not known. The CDR3 bases are TGCGCCAGCAGCTTGTATCTGACAGGAGGCTCTGGGGCCAACGTCCTGACTTTC. Translated, it gives CASSLYLTGGSGANVLTF.